Listed here are 25 T cell receptor beta chains from one sample, sequenced in a study of vaccination effects on CD4 cells after COVID-19. Assay used: immunoSEQ multiplex PCR; TCRdb lists only in-frame clones, some missing. The sample yields around 46,000 clones, more than 65% seen once. At the end of nine to ten days of culture, CD4+ T cells were isolated. No cognate antigen is known for these TCRs. This material consisted of CD4+ T cells from PBMCs cultured without peptide, taken before COVID-19 vaccination. The receptors shown here come from a human donor who received a COVID-19 vaccine.

This chain links TRBV6-6 with TRBJ1-5; D perhaps matches TRBD1 (5 bases). The CDR3 has 15 residues. V lost 9 bases and J lost 0, with 15 bases in between. Germline V gives CDR1 MNHNY, CDR2 SVGAGI (reference sequence). CDR3 in DNA: TGTGCCAGTTTACCTTTGGACACTAGCAATCAGCCCCAGCATTTT. This translates into CASLPLDTSNQPQHF.

The chain employs TRBV12-3 or TRBV12-4 and TRBJ2-7, with unresolved D. This CDR3 contains 13 residues. Between the trimmed V and J ends, which lost 2 bases and 5 bases, there was a span of 10 bases. The CDR3 sequence: CASSLSGDHEQYF. In nucleotides, the CDR3 is TGTGCCAGCAGTTTATCAGGAGACCACGAGCAGTACTTC.

V and J are TRBV7-9 and TRBJ2-3, with D possibly being TRBD2 (5 bases). Trimming left V 1 base short and J 5 bases short, with 16 bases between. Germline V gives CDR1 SEHNR, CDR2 FQNEAQ (reference sequence). The CDR3 contains 16 residues. CDR3 nucleotides: TGTGCCAGCAGCTTAGTAGCCGCAATCGGGATAGATACGCAGTATTTT. This translates into CASSLVAAIGIDTQYF.

The genes are TRBV5-1 and TRBJ2-5; D remains ambiguous. The CDR3 has 13 amino acids. Per the germline V gene, CDR1 is SGHRS and CDR2 is YFSETQ. Trimming removed 0 bases from V and 5 bases from J, with 8 bases in between. CDR3 in DNA: TGCGCCAGCAGCTTGGAGGGTGGGGAGACCCAGTACTTC. Translation: CASSLEGGETQYF.

This clone was recorded only once. The V gene is TRBV28, the J gene TRBJ2-3, with 7 bases identical to TRBD2. Germline CDR1 MDHEN, CDR2 SYDVKM. V lost 4 bases and J lost 0; bases outside the gene matches: 10. The CDR3 covers 17 residues. This chain's CDR3 is CASSSPDTSASTDTQYF. For the CDR3, the DNA is TGTGCCAGCAGTTCTCCCGACACTAGCGCTAGCACAGATACGCAGTATTTT.

The V and J genes are TRBV30 and TRBJ1-2; D gene ambiguous. Per germline, CDR1 GTSNPN and CDR2 SVGIG (reference sequence). The V end was cut by 8 bases, the J end by 2 bases, with 15 bases between. The CDR3 has 13 amino acids. The CDR3: CAHGGGVNYGYTF. CDR3 nucleotides: TGTGCCCACGGCGGAGGAGTAAACTATGGCTACACCTTC. The entire variable domain, with the rest obtained from reference TRBV30 and TRBJ1-2, is as follows: SQTIHQWPATLVQPVGSPLSLECTVEGTSNPNLYWYRQAAGRGLQLLFYSVGIGQISSEVPQNLSASRPQDRQFILSSKKLLLSDSGFYLCAHGGGVNYGYTFGSGTRLTVV.

The chain joins TRBV14 to TRBJ1-6; the match to TRBD1 covers 8 bases. V lost 3 bases, J lost 7 bases, and 5 bases stayed unmatched. The CDR3 is made up of 15 amino acids. Germline V gene lookup returns CDR1 SGHDN and CDR2 FVKESK. CDR3 sequence reads: CASSQDRVPNSPLHF. DNA for the CDR3: TGTGCCAGCAGCCAGGACAGGGTACCCAATTCACCCCTCCACTTT.

The rearrangement joins TRBV4-3 to TRBJ2-7; D ambiguous. This CDR3 has 14 residues. Per the germline V gene, CDR1 is LGHNA and CDR2 is YSLEER. V was cut by 0 bases and J by 3 bases, with 9 bases left in between. The CDR3 DNA sequence: TGCGCCAGCAGCCAAGATAATAAGGGCTACGAGCAGTACTTC. Amino acid sequence: CASSQDNKGYEQYF.

The chain uses TRBV14 and TRBJ1-2, with D perhaps matching TRBD1 (5 bases). The CDR3 is made up of 13 amino acids. The germline CDR1 and CDR2 sequences are SGHDN and FVKESK. V lost 4 bases and J 2 bases, leaving 8 bases between the germline ends. In nucleotides, the CDR3 is TGTGCCAGCAGCCCAGGACAAAACTATGGCTACACCTTC. Protein sequence: CASSPGQNYGYTF.

This clone was picked up a small number of times. V gene TRBV4-3 combines with J gene TRBJ2-7; 8 nucleotides line up with TRBD2. The germline V gene encodes CDR1 LGHNA and CDR2 YSLEER. V was pared by 1 base and J by 3 bases, with 11 bases of the junction left unmatched. The CDR3 totals 17 residues. CDR3 DNA sequence: TGCGCCAGCAGCCAAGGATCGTCCGGCGGGGGGAACTACGAGCAGTACTTC. The encoded protein is CASSQGSSGGGNYEQYF.

J is TRBJ2-5 and V is TRBV2; 9 nucleotides match TRBD2. The CDR3 length is 15 residues. The V and J ends lost 6 bases and 1 base, in that order; junction bases with no gene match: 6. In germline, CDR1 is SNHLY, CDR2 FYNNEI. In DNA, the CDR3 is TGTGCCAGCAGAACTACTAGCGGGTCCCAAGAGACCCAGTACTTC. This codes for CASRTTSGSQETQYF.

The V gene is TRBV7-6, the J gene TRBJ2-5; 11 bases are a match to TRBD2. The germline gives CDR1 SGHVS, CDR2 FNYEAQ. The CDR3 spans 16 residues. The V gene end was trimmed by 5 bases and the J gene end by 5 bases; junction bases not matched to a gene: 10. The CDR3 reads CASSNRLAGTWETQYF. The CDR3 coding sequence is TGTGCCAGCAGCAACCGACTAGCGGGAACGTGGGAGACCCAGTACTTC.

The chain uses TRBV19 and TRBJ1-5; D unclear. CDR1 LNHDA and CDR2 SQIVND come from the germline V gene (reference sequence). CDR3 length equals 15 residues. Trimming removed 0 bases from V and 3 bases from J, with 9 bases in between. The CDR3 DNA reads TGTGCCAGTAGTATAGATCACCGGGCCAATCAGCCCCAGCATTTT. Translation gives CASSIDHRANQPQHF.

This clone was seen only a few times. The germline gene is not matched at one end of the junction; a read error may be the cause. The V and J genes are TRBV6-2 or TRBV6-3 and TRBJ2-7, with D perhaps TRBD1 (6 bases). Germline V gives CDR1 MNHEY, CDR2 SVGEGT. The CDR3 consists of 12 residues. The CDR3 region has the DNA TGTGCCAGCAGATACTCAGGGGACGAGCAGTACTTC. It encodes CASRYSGDEQYF.

The chain couples TRBV4-2 to TRBJ1-5; D unresolved. The CDR3 consists of 16 residues. V lost 0 bases, J lost 7 bases, and 16 bases lay in between. The germline V gene has CDR1 LGHNA and CDR2 YNFKEQ. The CDR3 nucleotides are TGTGCCAGCAGCCAAGATAGGGTCACCGGTGGGCAGCCCCAGCATTTT. It is translated as CASSQDRVTGGQPQHF.

The V gene is TRBV24-1, the J gene TRBJ2-3; D perhaps matches TRBD2 (5 bases). V was cut by 0 bases and J by 5 bases, with 11 bases left in between. Germline CDR1 KGHDR, CDR2 SFDVKD. This CDR3 comprises 15 residues. Written as DNA, the CDR3 is TGTGCCACCAGTGATTTGAAGGCCCGGGAAGATACGCAGTATTTT. Protein sequence: CATSDLKAREDTQYF.

This clone was counted a few times. This chain links TRBV6-5 with TRBJ1-1, with no clear D. Trimming left V 7 bases short and J 2 bases short, with 8 bases between. Germline CDR1 MNHEY, CDR2 SVGAGI. The CDR3 spans 12 residues. This chain's CDR3 is CASTALNTEAFF. The CDR3 DNA is TGTGCCAGCACCGCTCTCAACACTGAAGCTTTCTTT.

In DNA form, the CDR3 reads TGTGCCAGCAGCTTACAGGGGGTAGGGTATGGCTACACCTTC. Amino acids: CASSLQGVGYGYTF. V and J are TRBV7-9 and TRBJ1-2, with 7 positions matching TRBD1. CDR1 and CDR2 from the germline V gene are SEHNR and FQNEAQ (reference sequence). After removal of 2 bases from V and 5 bases from J, the junction contained 5 bases not matched to a gene. This CDR3 region has 14 residues.

The rearrangement uses TRBV11-1 and TRBJ2-5; 9 bases align to TRBD1. Germline CDR1 and CDR2: SGHAT and FQDESV (reference sequence). The CDR3 extends over 15 amino acids. The V gene end was trimmed by 5 bases and the J gene end by 4 bases; junction bases not matched to a gene: 8. The CDR3 DNA follows: TGTGCCAGCAGCCACCTCAACAGGGGGCGAGAGACCCAGTACTTC. Amino acids: CASSHLNRGRETQYF.

In its sample, this clone was seen a few times. The chain combines TRBV30 with TRBJ2-7; the D gene could be TRBD1 or TRBD2 (5 bases each). This CDR3 contains 13 residues. Looked up from germline, CDR1 is GTSNPN and CDR2 is SVGIG (reference sequence). V was trimmed by 3 bases and J by 5 bases, leaving 14 bases between them. The CDR3 loop reads CAWRSGRGDEQYF. CDR3 in DNA: TGTGCCTGGAGAAGTGGGAGAGGGGACGAGCAGTACTTC.

This clone was counted only a few times. V gene TRBV19 combines with J gene TRBJ1-6; D gene uncertain. Germline V CDR1 and CDR2: LNHDA, SQIVND (reference sequence). There are 15 residues in the CDR3. The V and J ends lost 5 bases and 6 bases respectively, with 14 bases between them. The CDR3 spells CASSYGAGPNSPLHF. The CDR3, as DNA: TGTGCCAGTAGTTATGGTGCAGGACCTAATTCACCCCTCCACTTT.

This chain links TRBV29-1 with TRBJ1-2; 8 nucleotides agree with TRBD1. The CDR3 is made up of 13 amino acids. Germline V gene lookup returns CDR1 SQVTM and CDR2 ANQGSEA. The junction had 7 bases not matched to a gene; V was cut back by 5 bases and J by 5 bases. The CDR3 protein is CSVQNRGNYGYTF. The CDR3 DNA follows: TGCAGCGTTCAAAACAGGGGGAATTATGGCTACACCTTC.

In its sample, this clone was seen once. The genes are TRBV4-1 and TRBJ2-1, with D unresolved. Trimming removed 0 bases from V and 3 bases from J, with 9 bases in between. The CDR3 consists of 15 residues. Germline values: CDR1 MGHRA, CDR2 YSYEKL. CDR3 nucleotide sequence: TGCGCCAGCAGCCAAGAAACCCCCCACTACAATGAGCAGTTCTTC. Protein: CASSQETPHYNEQFF.

The chain employs TRBV19 and TRBJ2-7; possibly TRBD2 for D (5 bases). The germline CDR1 and CDR2 sequences are LNHDA and SQIVND (reference sequence). The germline V and J ends were trimmed by 3 bases and 0 bases, with 12 bases remaining between them. The CDR3 length is 15 residues. This chain's CDR3 is CASSIGGSSSYEQYF. CDR3 in DNA: TGTGCCAGTAGTATTGGAGGAAGTAGCTCCTACGAGCAGTACTTC.

Details on this clone: The junction departs from the called germline gene at one end, perhaps through a read error. The J gene is TRBJ2-2, the V gene TRBV7-7; TRBD1 agrees at 9 bases. Germline V gene sequence: CDR1 SSHAT, CDR2 FNYEAQ (reference sequence). The CDR3 length is 16 residues. The CDR3 DNA follows: TGTGCTAGCAGCCCGGGACAGGGCGGGGGCACCGGGGAGCTGTTTTTT. Its protein product is CASSPGQGGGTGELFF.